The entry that follows covers one T cell receptor (beta chain) sequence. No antigen is known for it. This record comes from a study of cytomegalovirus exposure and HLA in healthy donors. Study-level findings and limits: The listing of 150 to 200 TCR beta chains classed them as cytomegalovirus-associated.

V was clipped by 6 bases and J by 5 bases, with 14 bases between them. This CDR3 comprises 13 residues. Germline V gene sequence: CDR1 LNHDA, CDR2 SQIVND (reference sequence). Profiled with immunoSEQ multiplex PCR; TCRdb holds only in-frame clones, not every one. The sample contains 150,000 to 200,000 clones, 96% of which appear only once. The receptor comes from a woman under 30 in good health and CMV-seronegative. Material for sequencing was PBMCs. The chain carries TRBV19 and TRBJ2-7, with D perhaps TRBD2 (5 bases). The CDR3 protein is CASRPLGGHEQYF. As DNA, the CDR3 is TGTGCCAGTAGACCACTAGGCGGGCACGAGCAGTACTTC.